The T cell receptor beta chain described here comes from a study of cytomegalovirus exposure and HLA in healthy donors. At the level of the study: A later analysis reported the same platform for the 120 or so validation repertoires and the 650 to 750 first-cohort repertoires. Findings and caveats of the study: In a later analysis, first-cohort TCR clusters were found to tend to co-occur in the 120 or so validation repertoires.

This clone was detected a few times. The antigen is unknown. The donors were in the roughly 120-subject validation cohort, distinct from the approximately 700-subject first cohort. Profiling relied on immunoSEQ multiplex PCR, and the TCRdb table lists in-frame clones only, not all of them. The sample has approximately 200,000 clones; 84% are singletons. J was trimmed by 3 bases and V by 5 bases; bases with no gene match: 9. Germline CDR1 reads KGHSH; CDR2 reads LQKENI. CDR3 length equals 15 residues. The specimen sequenced was PBMCs. This rearrangement joins TRBV18 to TRBJ2-7; the match to TRBD1 covers 8 bases. The sequence came from a man younger than 35 in good health and CMV-seropositive. This CDR3 reads CASSTRQGAGYEQYF. CDR3 sequence (DNA): TGTGCCAGCTCAACTAGGCAGGGGGCGGGCTACGAGCAGTACTTC. The full variable domain, with the rest looked up from reference TRBV18 and TRBJ2-7, is NAGVMQNPRHLVRRRGQEARLRCSPMKGHSHVYWYRQLPEEGLKFMVYLQKENIIDESGMPKERFSAEFPKEGPSILRIQQVVRGDSAAYFCASSTRQGAGYEQYFGPGTRLTVT.